These T cell receptor beta chains were read from a single sample in a study of shared clonotypes between healthy human individuals. Repertoires were generated with immunoSEQ multiplex PCR, while TCRdb's copy carries only in-frame clones and drops some. The data show some 2.1 million clones, 90% to 95% seen once. The source material was naive CD4+ T cells sorted from blood. The receptor source for this set is a man aged 18 to 29 in good health. Both conserved end residues are part of each CDR3. A D gene is named only where the DNA matches it firmly. Clone size, where shown, is once, few, many, or a class for clones that have expanded.

V: TRBV4-1
size: NA
D: NA
J: TRBJ1-4
CDR3: CASSQERRAEGEKLFF
DNA: TGCGCCAGCAGCCAAGAAAGAAGGGCCGAGGGGGAAAAACTGTTTTTT

V: TRBV25-1
size: few
D: NA
J: TRBJ1-2
CDR3: CASSTDRWANYGYTF
DNA: TGTGCCAGCAGTACTGACAGGTGGGCAAACTATGGCTACACCTTC

V: TRBV6-6
size: NA
D: TRBD1
J: TRBJ2-7
CDR3: CASSWTGLVSEQYF
DNA: TGTGCCAGCAGTTGGACAGGGTTGGTTTCTGAGCAGTACTTC

V: TRBV28
size: NA
D: NA
J: TRBJ2-2
CDR3: CATLGGTNTGELFF
DNA: TGTGCCACCCTTGGTGGTACGAACACCGGGGAGCTGTTTTTT

V: TRBV27
size: NA
D: NA
J: TRBJ2-2
CDR3: CASSSAQEYTGELFF
DNA: TGTGCCAGCAGTTCCGCACAGGAATACACCGGGGAGCTGTTTTTT

V: TRBV10-1
size: NA
D: TRBD2
J: TRBJ2-3
CDR3: CASSESTSGGTDTQYF
DNA: TGCGCCAGCAGTGAGTCGACTAGCGGGGGCACAGATACGCAGTATTTT

V: TRBV30
size: NA
D: TRBD1
J: TRBJ1-3
CDR3: CAKEGTQGQEGNTIYF
DNA: TGTGCGAAGGAGGGGACACAGGGGCAAGAAGGAAACACCATATATTTT

V: TRBV6-5
size: NA
D: NA
J: TRBJ2-7
CDR3: CASSYIYEQYF
DNA: TGTGCCAGCAGTTATATTTACGAGCAGTACTTC

V: TRBV5-6
size: NA
D: NA
J: TRBJ2-6
CDR3: CASSPPGLINVLTF
DNA: TGTGCCAGCAGCCCCCCCGGACTGATCAACGTCCTGACTTTC

V: TRBV14
size: NA
D: NA
J: TRBJ2-7
CDR3: CASSQFVGGEQYF
DNA: TGTGCCAGCAGCCAATTCGTCGGAGGCGAGCAGTACTTC

V: TRBV2
size: NA
D: NA
J: TRBJ1-6
CDR3: CASSDRSNSPLHF
DNA: TGTGCCAGCAGTGACAGGAGTAATTCACCCCTCCACTTT

V: TRBV6-6
size: NA
D: TRBD1
J: TRBJ1-6
CDR3: CASHTGGYGGSPLHF
DNA: TGTGCCAGCCACACAGGGGGCTATGGAGGTTCACCCCTCCACTTT

V: TRBV7-2
size: NA
D: TRBD2
J: TRBJ2-5
CDR3: CASSFHSAGGNQETQYF
DNA: TGTGCCAGCAGCTTTCACTCAGCGGGAGGCAACCAAGAGACCCAGTACTTC

V: TRBV5-4
size: NA
D: NA
J: TRBJ2-5
CDR3: CASSKRDGGGETQYF
DNA: TGTGCCAGCAGCAAAAGGGACGGTGGGGGAGAGACCCAGTACTTC

V: TRBV11-3
size: NA
D: NA
J: TRBJ1-1
CDR3: CASSLTGYTEAFF
DNA: TGTGCCAGCAGCCTGACGGGGTACACTGAAGCTTTCTTT

V: TRBV19
size: NA
D: NA
J: TRBJ2-2
CDR3: CASSIDLSGGLLTGELFF
DNA: TGTGCCAGTAGTATAGATTTGAGTGGCGGCCTCCTCACCGGGGAGCTGTTTTTT

V: TRBV6-1
size: NA
D: NA
J: TRBJ1-1
CDR3: CASSMAVQWGIEAFF
DNA: TGTGCCAGCAGCATGGCGGTTCAGTGGGGTATTGAAGCTTTCTTT

V: TRBV19
size: NA
D: TRBD2
J: TRBJ2-2
CDR3: CASRGLAVNTGELFF
DNA: TGTGCCAGTCGAGGACTAGCGGTAAACACCGGGGAGCTGTTTTTT

V: TRBV6-5
size: NA
D: NA
J: TRBJ2-7
CDR3: CASRRGRTYEQYF
DNA: TGTGCCAGCAGGCGGGGTCGGACCTACGAGCAGTACTTC

V: TRBV28
size: NA
D: NA
J: TRBJ2-3
CDR3: CASSLRTRLNTQYF
DNA: TGTGCCAGCAGTTTAAGGACCCGGTTAAATACGCAGTATTTT

V: TRBV2
size: NA
D: NA
J: TRBJ2-2
CDR3: CASSEAATGELFF
DNA: TGTGCCAGCAGCGAAGCGGCGACCGGGGAGCTGTTTTTT

V: TRBV19
size: NA
D: NA
J: TRBJ1-2
CDR3: CASRQSNYGYTF
DNA: TGTGCCAGTAGGCAGTCTAACTATGGCTACACCTTC

V: TRBV2
size: NA
D: NA
J: TRBJ1-4
CDR3: CAGAQRGAGEKLFF
DNA: TGTGCCGGGGCCCAGCGGGGGGCAGGAGAAAAACTGTTTTTT

V: TRBV5-1
size: NA
D: TRBD1
J: TRBJ2-7
CDR3: CASSLQGAPYEQYF
DNA: TGCGCCAGCAGCTTACAGGGGGCCCCCTACGAGCAGTACTTC

V: TRBV5-1
size: NA
D: NA
J: TRBJ1-1
CDR3: CASSLKALSEAFF
DNA: TGCGCCAGCAGCTTGAAGGCCCTAAGTGAAGCTTTCTTT

V: TRBV18
size: NA
D: TRBD2
J: TRBJ2-5
CDR3: CASSPAGGIETQYF
DNA: TGTGCCAGCTCACCAGCGGGGGGAATTGAGACCCAGTACTTC

V: TRBV19
size: NA
D: TRBD2
J: TRBJ2-7
CDR3: CASSIGTSLNEQYF
DNA: TGTGCCAGTAGTATAGGGACTAGTCTGAACGAGCAGTACTTC

V: TRBV5-1
size: NA
D: NA
J: TRBJ1-2
CDR3: CASSLVDSFHPTSYGYTF
DNA: TGCGCCAGCAGCTTGGTTGACAGCTTTCACCCAACTAGCTATGGCTACACCTTC

V: TRBV28
size: once
D: NA
J: TRBJ2-7
CDR3: CASTGLPNYEQYF
DNA: TGTGCCAGCACCGGGCTCCCCAACTACGAGCAGTACTTC

V: TRBV7-9
size: NA
D: NA
J: TRBJ1-4
CDR3: CASSLRQANEKLFF
DNA: TGTGCCAGCAGCTTAAGACAGGCAAATGAAAAACTGTTTTTT

V: TRBV5-4
size: once
D: TRBD2
J: TRBJ2-4
CDR3: CASSSKRELENIQYF
DNA: TGTGCCAGCAGCTCGAAGCGGGAGTTGGAAAACATTCAGTACTTC

V: TRBV28
size: NA
D: NA
J: TRBJ1-5
CDR3: CASRPRGYSNQPQHF
DNA: TGTGCCAGCAGGCCCCGGGGTTATAGCAATCAGCCCCAGCATTTT

V: TRBV4-3
size: NA
D: NA
J: TRBJ1-1
CDR3: CASSQVTTKTEAFF
DNA: TGCGCCAGCAGCCAAGTAACAACCAAAACTGAAGCTTTCTTT

V: TRBV18
size: NA
D: TRBD1
J: TRBJ2-7
CDR3: CASSPLGQGAIEQYF
DNA: TGTGCCAGCTCACCACTCGGACAGGGGGCGATAGAGCAGTACTTC

V: TRBV30
size: NA
D: TRBD1
J: TRBJ1-5
CDR3: CAWSPGGGQPQHF
DNA: TGTGCCTGGAGTCCAGGGGGCGGTCAGCCCCAGCATTTT

V: TRBV7-9
size: NA
D: NA
J: TRBJ2-7
CDR3: CASSPRASVLGSYEQYF
DNA: TGTGCCAGCAGCCCACGGGCTAGTGTTTTGGGCTCCTACGAGCAGTACTTC

V: TRBV7-9
size: NA
D: NA
J: TRBJ2-5
CDR3: CASSRGAGQQETQYF
DNA: TGTGCCAGCAGCCGGGGGGCAGGGCAACAAGAGACCCAGTACTTC

V: TRBV9
size: NA
D: NA
J: TRBJ1-2
CDR3: CASSHQTIGYTF
DNA: TGTGCCAGCAGCCATCAGACGATAGGCTACACCTTC

V: TRBV5-1
size: NA
D: NA
J: TRBJ1-6
CDR3: CASSGDTNSPLHF
DNA: TGCGCCAGCAGCGGGGACACGAATTCACCCCTCCACTTT

V: TRBV7-2
size: NA
D: NA
J: TRBJ1-2
CDR3: CASSQYGLNGYTF
DNA: TGTGCCAGCAGCCAGTACGGGCTCAATGGCTACACCTTC

V: TRBV5-4
size: NA
D: NA
J: TRBJ2-5
CDR3: CASSSGLNQETQYF
DNA: TGTGCCAGCAGCTCCGGACTAAACCAAGAGACCCAGTACTTC

V: TRBV19
size: NA
D: NA
J: TRBJ1-1
CDR3: CASSIDREGTEAFF
DNA: TGTGCCAGTAGTATAGACAGGGAGGGCACTGAAGCTTTCTTT